What follows is one T cell receptor (beta chain) and its context. Its antigen is not identified. The data originate from a study of T cells in Graves' hyperthyroidism and ophthalmopathy. Study findings and constraints: Peripheral blood also featured most of the thyroid clonotypes expanded above 0.001. In validation, the model predicted ophthalmopathy. These predictions came a median roughly six months before onset.

Authors of the study amplified TCR beta CDR3 regions from RNA transcripts. HTBI primers drove first-round RT-PCR of the TCR CDR3. TCRdb fed the multiplex PCR reads into MiXCR, producing one record per CDR3 protein. The sample records 610,000 or so distinct CDR3 sequences, around 45% being singletons. The J segment lost 2 bases and the V segment lost 4 bases, leaving 4 bases of the junction unmatched. Per germline, CDR1 DFQATT and CDR2 SNEGSKA (reference sequence). The CDR3 loop spans 14 amino acids. This clonotype was obtained from a woman aged 18-29 years with Graves' hyperthyroidism. Sequenced material: peripheral blood or thyroid tissue (not recorded which). The J gene is TRBJ2-7, the V gene TRBV20-1; 11 bases are a match to TRBD2. CDR3 DNA: TGCAGTGCTACTGGGACTAGCGGAACCTACGAGCAGTACTTC. It translates to CSATGTSGTYEQYF.